Following are 6 T cell receptor beta chains from one sample sequenced in a study of patients and donors after allogeneic stem cell transplantation. Using its own MiXCR run on the RT-PCR reads, TCRdb lists one record per CDR3 protein. This sample has 900,000 to 1,000,000 distinct CDR3 sequences, with under 20% found just once. Sequencing was done on a sample of blood, either unsorted or a sorted T cell fraction (not recorded which). The receptors come from a human donor who was either an allogeneic HSCT recipient or a stem cell or donor lymphocyte infusion donor (not recorded which). It is not recorded whose cells these are; they may come from a transplant donor.

This clonotype was seen a few times. The chain employs TRBV20-1 and TRBJ1-1, with unresolved D. V shed 4 bases and J shed 0 bases, with 6 bases lying between them. The length of the CDR3 is 12 residues. Germline V gives CDR1 DFQATT, CDR2 SNEGSKA (reference sequence). The CDR3 DNA sequence: TGCAGTGCTACCCGATTGAACACTGAAGCTTTCTTT. Translating gives CSATRLNTEAFF.

In its sample, this clonotype was seen a few times. The rearrangement joins TRBV6-2 or TRBV6-3 to TRBJ2-7; D remains ambiguous. CDR1 is MNHEY and CDR2 is SVGEGT in the germline V gene. V dropped 6 bases and J dropped 3 bases, with 9 bases sitting between them. The CDR3 totals 12 residues. CDR3 protein: CASSRSIYEQYF. The CDR3 DNA sequence: TGTGCCAGCAGCCGCTCAATCTACGAGCAGTACTTC.

This clonotype was seen more than once but under ten times. The genes are TRBV29-1 and TRBJ1-1; weak D call: TRBD1 (6 bases). From germline, CDR1 is SQVTM and CDR2 ANQGSEA. The CDR3 totals 13 residues. Between the trimmed V and J ends, which lost 3 bases and 1 base, there was a span of 9 bases. The CDR3, as DNA: TGCAGCGTTGATTCGACAGGGAACACTGAAGCTTTCTTT. Translation gives CSVDSTGNTEAFF.

This clonotype was counted a few times. The V and J genes are TRBV6-5 and TRBJ1-4; D may be TRBD1 (6 bases). The ends were cut back, 0 bases at V and 5 bases at J, with 13 bases in the middle. Germline V lookup: CDR1 MNHEY, CDR2 SVGAGI. CDR3 length equals 16 residues. The CDR3 DNA follows: TGTGCCAGCAGTTACTCGATCAGGGGCGAAAATGAAAAACTGTTTTTT. Its protein product is CASSYSIRGENEKLFF.

This clonotype was picked up one time. V usage is TRBV18 and J usage is TRBJ1-2, with D maybe TRBD1 (5 bases). V was clipped by 3 bases and J by 0 bases, with 14 bases between them. Per germline, CDR1 KGHSH and CDR2 LQKENI. The CDR3 loop spans 16 amino acids. CDR3 sequence: CASSPTQTESNYGYTF. The CDR3 nucleotides read TGTGCCAGCTCACCTACACAGACAGAATCTAACTATGGCTACACCTTC.

At least ten counts were recorded for this clonotype. This chain uses TRBV4-1 with TRBJ2-2; 7 bases are shared with TRBD1. The germline V gene has CDR1 MGHRA and CDR2 YSYEKL. V dropped 5 bases and J dropped 2; count of bases not matched to a gene: 5. CDR3 length: 15 residues. This CDR3 is CASSDWDSNTGELFF. CDR3 DNA: TGCGCCAGCAGCGACTGGGACAGTAACACCGGGGAGCTGTTTTTT.